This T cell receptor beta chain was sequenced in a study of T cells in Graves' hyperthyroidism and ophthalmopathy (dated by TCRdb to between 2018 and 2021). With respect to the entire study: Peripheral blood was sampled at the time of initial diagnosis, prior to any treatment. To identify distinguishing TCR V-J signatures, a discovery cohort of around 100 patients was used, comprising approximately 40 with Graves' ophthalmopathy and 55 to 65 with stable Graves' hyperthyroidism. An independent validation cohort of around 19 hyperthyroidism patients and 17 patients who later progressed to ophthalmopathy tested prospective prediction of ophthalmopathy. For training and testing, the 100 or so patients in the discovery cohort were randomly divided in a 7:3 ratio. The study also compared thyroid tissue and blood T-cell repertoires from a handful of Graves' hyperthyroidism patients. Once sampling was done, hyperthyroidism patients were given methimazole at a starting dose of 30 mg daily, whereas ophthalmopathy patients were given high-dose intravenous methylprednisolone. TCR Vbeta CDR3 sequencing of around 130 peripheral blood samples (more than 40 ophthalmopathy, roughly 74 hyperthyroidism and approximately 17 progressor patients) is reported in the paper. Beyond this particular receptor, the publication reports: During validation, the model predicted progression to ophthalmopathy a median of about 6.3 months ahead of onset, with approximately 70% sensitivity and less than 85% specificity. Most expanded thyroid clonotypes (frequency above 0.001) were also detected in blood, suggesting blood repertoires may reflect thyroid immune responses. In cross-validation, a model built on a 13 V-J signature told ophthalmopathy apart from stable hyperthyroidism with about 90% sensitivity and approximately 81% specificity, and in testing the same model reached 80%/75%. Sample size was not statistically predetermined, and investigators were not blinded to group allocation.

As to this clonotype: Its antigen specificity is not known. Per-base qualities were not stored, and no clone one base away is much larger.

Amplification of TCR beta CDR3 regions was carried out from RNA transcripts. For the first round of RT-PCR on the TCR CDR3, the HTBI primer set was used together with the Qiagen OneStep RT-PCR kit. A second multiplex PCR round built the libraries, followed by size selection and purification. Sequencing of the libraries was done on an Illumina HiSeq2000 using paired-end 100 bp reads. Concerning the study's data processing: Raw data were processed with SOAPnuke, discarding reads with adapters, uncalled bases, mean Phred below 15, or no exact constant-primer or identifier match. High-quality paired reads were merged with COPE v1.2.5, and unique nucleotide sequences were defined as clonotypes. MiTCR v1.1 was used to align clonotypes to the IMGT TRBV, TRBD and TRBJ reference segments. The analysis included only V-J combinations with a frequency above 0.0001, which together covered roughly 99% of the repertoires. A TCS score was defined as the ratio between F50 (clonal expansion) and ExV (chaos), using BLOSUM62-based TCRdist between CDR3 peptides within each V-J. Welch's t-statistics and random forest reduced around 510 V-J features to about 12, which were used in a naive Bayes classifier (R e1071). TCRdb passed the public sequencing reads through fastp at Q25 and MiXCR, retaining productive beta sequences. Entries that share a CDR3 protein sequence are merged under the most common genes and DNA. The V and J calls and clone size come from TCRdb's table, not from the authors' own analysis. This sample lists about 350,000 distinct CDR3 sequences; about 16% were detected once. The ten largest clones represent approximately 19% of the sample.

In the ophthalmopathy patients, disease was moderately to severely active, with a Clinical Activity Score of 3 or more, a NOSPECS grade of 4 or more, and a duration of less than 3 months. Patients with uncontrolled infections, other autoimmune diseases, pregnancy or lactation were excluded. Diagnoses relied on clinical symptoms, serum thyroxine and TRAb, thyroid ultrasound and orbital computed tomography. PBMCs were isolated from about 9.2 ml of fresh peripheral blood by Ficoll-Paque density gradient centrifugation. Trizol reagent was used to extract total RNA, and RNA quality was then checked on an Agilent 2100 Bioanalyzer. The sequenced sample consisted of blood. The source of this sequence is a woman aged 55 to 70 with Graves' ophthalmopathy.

The CDR3 here reads CASSTLAGANVLTF. The nucleotide sequence is given as TGTGCCAGCAGCACCCTGGCTGGGGCCAACGTCCTGACTTTC. The chain employs TRBV28 and TRBJ2-6; no D gene can be assigned with confidence. Reading the germline V gene gives CDR1 MDHEN and CDR2 SYDVKM. V and J lose 6 bases and 2 bases, and a span of 8 bases separates them. Reading from cysteine to phenylalanine, the CDR3 counts 14 amino acids. Only CDR3 DNA remains: 42 bases, in frame from the first base.